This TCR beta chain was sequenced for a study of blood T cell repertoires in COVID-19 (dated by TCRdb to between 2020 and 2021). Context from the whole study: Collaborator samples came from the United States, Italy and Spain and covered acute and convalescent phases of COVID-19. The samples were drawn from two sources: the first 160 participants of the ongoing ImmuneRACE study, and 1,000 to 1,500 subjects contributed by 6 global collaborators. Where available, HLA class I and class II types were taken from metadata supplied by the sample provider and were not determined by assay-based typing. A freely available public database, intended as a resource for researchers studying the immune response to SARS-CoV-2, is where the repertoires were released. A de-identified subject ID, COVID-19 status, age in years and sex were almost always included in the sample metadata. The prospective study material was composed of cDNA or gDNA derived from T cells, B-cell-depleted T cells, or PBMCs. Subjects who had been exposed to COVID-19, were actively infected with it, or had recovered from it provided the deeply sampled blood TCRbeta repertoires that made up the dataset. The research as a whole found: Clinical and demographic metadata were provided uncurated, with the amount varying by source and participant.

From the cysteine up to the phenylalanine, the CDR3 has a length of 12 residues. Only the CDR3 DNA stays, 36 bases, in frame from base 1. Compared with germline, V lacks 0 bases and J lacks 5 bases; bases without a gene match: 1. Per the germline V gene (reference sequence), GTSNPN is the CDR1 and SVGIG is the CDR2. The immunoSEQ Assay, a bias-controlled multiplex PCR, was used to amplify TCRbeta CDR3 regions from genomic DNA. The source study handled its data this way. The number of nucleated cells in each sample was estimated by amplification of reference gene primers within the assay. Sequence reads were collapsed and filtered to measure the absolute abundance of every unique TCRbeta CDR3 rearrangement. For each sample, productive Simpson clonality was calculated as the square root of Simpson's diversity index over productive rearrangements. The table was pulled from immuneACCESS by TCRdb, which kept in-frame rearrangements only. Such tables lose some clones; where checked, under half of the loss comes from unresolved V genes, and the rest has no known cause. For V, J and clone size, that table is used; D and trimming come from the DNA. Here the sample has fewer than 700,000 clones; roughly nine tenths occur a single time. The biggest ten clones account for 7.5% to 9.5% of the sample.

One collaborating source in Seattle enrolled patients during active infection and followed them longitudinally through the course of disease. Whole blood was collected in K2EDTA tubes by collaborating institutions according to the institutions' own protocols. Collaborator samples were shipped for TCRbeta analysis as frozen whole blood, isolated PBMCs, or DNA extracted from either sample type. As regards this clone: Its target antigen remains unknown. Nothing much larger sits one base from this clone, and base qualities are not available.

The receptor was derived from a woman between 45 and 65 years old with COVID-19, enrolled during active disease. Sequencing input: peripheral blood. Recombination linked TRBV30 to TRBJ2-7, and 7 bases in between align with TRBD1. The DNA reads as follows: TGTGCCTGGAGTGTCCAGGGGGACGAGCAGTACTTC. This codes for CAWSVQGDEQYF.